The source of this T cell receptor (beta chain) is a study of identifying expanded T cells in peripheral blood. Trimming stripped 6 bases from V and 2 bases from J, with 5 bases between. CDR3 length: 12 amino acids. Germline CDR1 and CDR2: SEHNR and FQNEAQ (reference sequence). Collection occurred without any documented infections or immune events in donors. This clone was observed a single time. TCRdb's table, derived via immunoSEQ multiplex PCR, lists solely in-frame clones and lacks some. The sample lists around 85,000 clones, around 90% occurring once. The sequencing input was blood. V usage is TRBV7-9 and J usage is TRBJ2-1; unclear D gene. The TCR sequence derives from a person aged 18 to 69 in good health. Here the CDR3 reads CASSWTYNEQFF. The CDR3 coding sequence is TGTGCCAGCAGTTGGACCTACAATGAGCAGTTCTTC.